The 12 T cell receptor beta chains reported below all come from one sample, sequenced in a study of T cells expressing NK-cell markers. TCRdb re-called the 5' RACE reads, yielding one record per CDR3 amino acid sequence without DNA. The sample table sets out about 120,000 distinct CDR3 sequences. Sequenced material: blood T cells: a sorted CD56 or NKG2C T cell subset, CD4+ or CD8+ T cells, or bulk PBMC T cells (not recorded which). Receptors originate from a woman between 18 and 75 years old in good health.

The V call is TRBV4-1, the J call TRBJ1-6; TCRdb returns TRBD1, unconfirmable since there is no DNA. The CDR3 totals 16 residues. The germline V gene has CDR1 MGHRA and CDR2 YSYEKL. The chain's CDR3 is CASTQHGAGSDSPLHF.

The genes are TRBV20-1 and TRBJ2-5; TCRdb's D call, TRBD1, is unchecked because there is no DNA. This CDR3 has 13 residues. Germline V CDR1 and CDR2: DFQATT, SNEGSKA (reference sequence). CDR3 protein: CSATPGLEKTQYF.

This chain joins TRBV12-3 or TRBV12-4 and TRBJ1-1; TCRdb's assignment of TRBD1 cannot be checked, as there is no DNA. The CDR3 runs to 13 residues. CDR3 region: CASSSLQGSEAFF.

The chain joins TRBV29-1 to TRBJ2-7; with no DNA, the TCRdb D assignment of TRBD2 cannot be verified. The CDR3 has 11 residues. Germline-derived CDR1 and CDR2 are SQVTM and ANQGSEA. Here the CDR3 reads CSVYLAGGLHF.

The J gene is TRBJ2-2, the V gene TRBV12-3 or TRBV12-4; TCRdb picks TRBD2, but there is no DNA to check that call. This CDR3 comprises 12 residues. The CDR3 sequence: CASKRQTGELFF.

The rearrangement links TRBV6-1 to TRBJ1-6; TCRdb picks TRBD1, but there is no DNA to check that call. The CDR3 covers 15 residues. From germline, CDR1 is MNHNS and CDR2 SASEGT. The CDR3 spells CASSPGSSYNSPLHF.

The chain links TRBV9 to TRBJ2-5; TCRdb names TRBD1, which stays unverified in the absence of DNA. The CDR3 spans 15 residues. Germline-derived CDR1 and CDR2 are SGDLS and YYNGEE. The CDR3 here is CASSLAGGFGETQYF.

V gene TRBV7-3 combines with J gene TRBJ2-1; TCRdb designates TRBD1, a call that cannot be tested without DNA. There are 13 residues in the CDR3. The germline V gene has CDR1 SGHTA and CDR2 FQGTGA. CDR3: CASSLGHDNEQFF.

The rearrangement links TRBV20-1 to TRBJ2-7. The germline V gene has CDR1 DFQATT and CDR2 SNEGSKA (reference sequence). The CDR3 has 11 residues. Here the CDR3 reads CSARFIYEQYF.

The CDR3 spells CASTTTGTGTNEQFF. The V call is TRBV5-5, the J call TRBJ2-1; TCRdb selects TRBD1, and the lack of DNA leaves this call unchecked. Looked up from germline, CDR1 is SGHKS and CDR2 is YYEKEE (reference sequence). The CDR3 covers 15 residues.

The chain joins TRBV7-9 to TRBJ1-5; lacking DNA, the TRBD1 call made by TCRdb goes unchecked. The V gene's germline CDR1 is SEHNR and CDR2 FQNEAQ (reference sequence). The CDR3 has 15 residues. The CDR3 is CASSLSGMGNQPQHF.

V gene TRBV5-1 combines with J gene TRBJ2-1; TCRdb picks TRBD1, but there is no DNA to check that call. Germline CDR1 reads SGHRS; CDR2 reads YFSETQ. The CDR3 runs 16 residues. This CDR3 is CASSPEGRQINNEQFF.